The 23 T cell receptor beta chains in this list originate from one sample, sequenced in a study of low-dose radiotherapy and immunotherapy resistance in tumors. TRAV- and TRBV-specific primers primed first-strand cDNA, covering alpha and beta chains. The authors amplified TCRs for approximately 18 PCR cycles with a constant-region primer and a V-primer adapter. TCRdb used MiXCR to reprocess the reads, holding one entry per CDR3 protein. The data show some 88,000 distinct CDR3 sequences, 9.4% seen once. Time point in this sample: before trial treatment. The material sequenced was PBMCs, taken before treatment. The receptors were gathered from a male donor with prostate cancer.

This clonotype came up many times. The chain has TRBV29-1 and TRBJ1-3, with D unclear. Germline loops: CDR1 SQVTM, CDR2 ANQGSEA. Trimming pared 3 bases from V and 3 bases from J, leaving 12 bases between. The CDR3 loop spans 14 amino acids. The CDR3 DNA sequence: TGCAGCGTTGACTCTGCAGGACTTGGAAACACCATATATTTT. Encoded protein: CSVDSAGLGNTIYF.

This clonotype was detected many times. The chain recombines TRBV7-2 with TRBJ1-4; D possibly corresponds to TRBD1 (6 bases). Germline V CDR1 and CDR2: SGHTA, FQGNSA. Between the trimmed V and J ends, which lost 3 bases and 5 bases, there was a span of 19 bases. The CDR3 totals 17 residues. The CDR3, as DNA: TGTGCCAGCAGCTTCACTTGGGGGGCGCAGAAGAATGAAAAACTGTTTTTT. Amino acid sequence: CASSFTWGAQKNEKLFF.

In its sample, this clonotype was seen many times. This CDR3 reads CASCSSGSYQETQYF. CDR3 coding DNA: TGTGCCAGCTGCAGTAGCGGGAGTTACCAAGAGACCCAGTACTTC. The chain employs TRBV28 and TRBJ2-5; 9 bases are a match to TRBD2. Trimming removed 8 bases from V and 0 bases from J; junction bases left unmatched: 7. The CDR3 spans 15 residues. CDR1 and CDR2 from the germline V gene are MDHEN and SYDVKM. The full variable domain, with the rest looked up from reference TRBV28 and TRBJ2-5, is DVKVTQSSRYLVKRTGEKVFLECVQDMDHENMFWYRQDPGLGLRLIYFSYDVKMKEKGDIPEGYSVSREKKERFSLILESASTNQTSMYLCASCSSGSYQETQYFGPGTRLLVL.

This clonotype was detected ten times or more. The chain has TRBV30 and TRBJ2-7, with 7 nucleotides matching TRBD2. Germline lookup yields CDR1 GTSNPN and CDR2 SVGIG (reference sequence). With 7 bases clipped from V and 3 bases from J, the junction kept 15 bases outside the gene matches. This CDR3 contains 15 residues. CDR3 nucleotides: TGTGCCTCGACGACCTCAGCGGGGAGTAACTACGAGCAGTACTTC. Protein sequence: CASTTSAGSNYEQYF.

This clonotype was found many times. The rearrangement links TRBV28 to TRBJ2-2, with D possibly being TRBD2 (6 bases). The germline V gene encodes CDR1 MDHEN and CDR2 SYDVKM. V was pared by 1 base and J by 6 bases, with 9 bases between. The CDR3 is 14 residues long. CDR3 bases: TGTGCCAGCAGTTTATTTGGGAGGCCCGGGGAGCTGTTTTTT. Encoded protein: CASSLFGRPGELFF. The full variable domain, completed using reference TRBV28 and TRBJ2-2, is DVKVTQSSRYLVKRTGEKVFLECVQDMDHENMFWYRQDPGLGLRLIYFSYDVKMKEKGDIPEGYSVSREKKERFSLILESASTNQTSMYLCASSLFGRPGELFFGEGSRLTVL.

The chain uses TRBV21-1 and TRBJ1-5. TRBV21-1 is a pseudogene. The length of the CDR3 is 16 residues. The CDR3 region has the DNA TGTGCCAGCAGGAGGGCAGGGACTAGCGGCAATCAGCCCCAGCATTTT. It is translated as CASRRAGTSGNQPQHF.

Ten or more counts support this clonotype. This chain joins TRBV19 and TRBJ1-6, with 7 bases lining up with TRBD1. This CDR3 comprises 14 residues. CDR1 LNHDA and CDR2 SQIVND come from the germline V gene (reference sequence). The junction had 7 bases not matched to a gene; V was cut back by 5 bases and J by 9 bases. For the CDR3, the DNA is TGTGCCAGTAGTCCCGGGACAGAGACTTCACCCCTCCACTTT. Amino acid sequence: CASSPGTETSPLHF. The variable domain in full, with the rest retrieved from reference TRBV19 and TRBJ1-6, is DGGITQSPKYLFRKEGQNVTLSCEQNLNHDAMYWYRQDPGQGLRLIYYSQIVNDFQKGDIAEGYSVSREKKESFPLTVTSAQKNPTAFYLCASSPGTETSPLHFGNGTRLTVT.

This clonotype showed up many times. The chain links TRBV28 to TRBJ1-5; D unresolved. Trimming cost V 6 bases and J 5 bases, with 11 bases left between them. There are 13 residues in the CDR3. CDR1 is MDHEN, CDR2 SYDVKM, per germline. The CDR3 bases are TGTGCCAGCAGCATGCCCCCCGATCAGCCCCAGCATTTT. It codes for CASSMPPDQPQHF. The whole variable domain, filled in from reference TRBV28 and TRBJ1-5, reads DVKVTQSSRYLVKRTGEKVFLECVQDMDHENMFWYRQDPGLGLRLIYFSYDVKMKEKGDIPEGYSVSREKKERFSLILESASTNQTSMYLCASSMPPDQPQHFGDGTRLSIL.

There are many counts of this clonotype. The chain recombines TRBV2 with TRBJ2-7; D possibly corresponds to TRBD2 (7 bases). The CDR3 covers 15 residues. V was trimmed by 7 bases and J by 0 bases, leaving 16 bases between them. Germline V CDR1 and CDR2: SNHLY, FYNNEI. CDR3 loop: CASIQGLAVSYEQYF. Here the CDR3 DNA reads TGTGCCAGCATCCAGGGGCTAGCGGTCTCCTACGAGCAGTACTTC. The full variable domain, in which reference TRBV2 and TRBJ2-7 provide the parts outside the CDR3, is EPEVTQTPSHQVTQMGQEVILRCVPISNHLYFYWYRQILGQKVEFLVSFYNNEISEKSEIFDDQFSVERPDGSNFTLKIRSTKLEDSAMYFCASIQGLAVSYEQYFGPGTRLTVT.

This clonotype was seen at least ten times. The chain joins TRBV28 to TRBJ1-5; D perhaps matches TRBD1 (6 bases). Trimming cost V 4 bases and J 3 bases, with 10 bases left between them. Germline V gene lookup returns CDR1 MDHEN and CDR2 SYDVKM. There are 14 residues in the CDR3. CDR3 residues: CASSSQGFNQPQHF. The CDR3 DNA is TGTGCCAGCAGTTCCCAGGGGTTCAATCAGCCCCAGCATTTT.

This clonotype was observed many times. This chain joins TRBV28 and TRBJ2-7, with TRBD1 matching over 11 bases. The ends lost 4 bases at V and 6 bases at J; junction bases unmatched: 8. The germline gives CDR1 MDHEN, CDR2 SYDVKM. This CDR3 has 15 amino acids. DNA of the CDR3: TGTGCCAGCAGTTCCGCCGGGACAGGGGGTGGCGAGCAGTACTTC. Translating it yields CASSSAGTGGGEQYF. The variable domain in full, completed from reference TRBV28 and TRBJ2-7, reads DVKVTQSSRYLVKRTGEKVFLECVQDMDHENMFWYRQDPGLGLRLIYFSYDVKMKEKGDIPEGYSVSREKKERFSLILESASTNQTSMYLCASSSAGTGGGEQYFGPGTRLTVT.

The sample holds many counts of this clonotype. The genes are TRBV28 and TRBJ2-3; no reliable D call. This CDR3 has 14 amino acids. The germline V gene encodes CDR1 MDHEN and CDR2 SYDVKM. V shed 5 bases and J shed 2 bases, with 11 bases lying between them. The CDR3 bases are TGTGCCAGCAGTCTCGGGCCTTTCACAGATACGCAGTATTTT. It yields the protein CASSLGPFTDTQYF.

The table lists this clonotype with many counts. This chain links TRBV18 with TRBJ1-6, with 7 positions matching TRBD1. The CDR3 consists of 14 residues. V lost 10 bases to trimming and J lost 6 bases; unmatched junction nucleotides: 9. Germline CDR1 is KGHSH and CDR2 is LQKENI. The CDR3 DNA reads as TGTGCCACCCAGAACCGGGACAGTAATTCACCCCTCCACTTT. It translates to CATQNRDSNSPLHF.

In regard to this clonotype: The junction departs from the called germline gene at one end, perhaps through a read error. The rearrangement links TRBV24-1 to TRBJ2-3; D may correspond to TRBD1 or TRBD2 (5 bases each). The CDR3 sequence is 16 residues long. Per the germline V gene, CDR1 is KGHDR and CDR2 is SFDVKD. As DNA, the CDR3 is TGTGCCACCAGTGGTAGCTGGGACGGACGCACAGATACGCAGTGTTTT. Residues: CATSGSWDGRTDTQCF.

This clonotype appeared many times. The V call is TRBV4-3, the J call TRBJ2-7, with 9 bases fitting TRBD2. Germline V gene lookup returns CDR1 LGHNA and CDR2 YSLEER. J gave up 7 bases and V 2 bases, and 18 bases lay outside the gene matches. The CDR3 is 18 amino acids. The CDR3 loop is CASSQSWRSSGVMGEQYF. DNA for the CDR3: TGCGCCAGCAGCCAAAGTTGGAGGTCTAGCGGGGTTATGGGGGAGCAGTACTTC.

In its sample, this clonotype was seen many times. The V call is TRBV10-3, the J call TRBJ2-7; D is perhaps TRBD2 (7 bases). Trimming removed 3 bases from V and 3 bases from J, with 15 bases in between. CDR3 length: 15 amino acids. Germline V gene sequence: CDR1 ENHRY, CDR2 SYGVKD. Written as DNA, the CDR3 is TGTGCCATCAGTGAAGGGGGGGGGTCGGGCTACGAGCAGTACTTC. Translated, it gives CAISEGGGSGYEQYF.

This clonotype has a count of ten or more. At one boundary the junction diverges from the germline segment, which might be a read error. The J gene is TRBJ1-6, the V gene TRBV5-1, with D unclear. The germline V gene encodes CDR1 SGHRS and CDR2 YFSETQ. The CDR3 is 15 residues long. The CDR3 loop reads CASSISGAGNSPLHF. In DNA, the CDR3 is TGTGCCAGCAGCATAAGCGGAGCCGGTAATTCACCCCTCCACTTT. Together with reference TRBV5-1 and TRBJ1-6, the CDR3 gives the full variable domain: KAGVTQTPRYLIKTRGQQVTLSCSPISGHRSVSWYQQTPGQGLQFLFEYFSETQRNKGNFPGRFSGRQFSNSRSEMNVSTLELGDSALYLCASSISGAGNSPLHFGNGTRLTVT.

This clonotype was recorded many times. In DNA form, the CDR3 reads TGTGCCAGCAGCCAACAGGGAACAATAGCCAAAAACATTCAGTACTTC. It encodes CASSQQGTIAKNIQYF. The chain uses TRBV7-9 and TRBJ2-4; D is perhaps TRBD1 (6 bases). Trimming took off 5 bases at V and 0 bases at J, with 14 bases between the two ends. Germline V gives CDR1 SEHNR, CDR2 FQNEAQ (reference sequence). The CDR3 is 16 residues long.

This clonotype was seen repeatedly, ten times or more. The rearrangement links TRBV27 to TRBJ1-5, with TRBD1 as a possible D gene (5 bases). Per germline, CDR1 MNHEY and CDR2 SMNVEV (reference sequence). V lost 2 bases, J lost 12 bases, and 11 bases lay in between. This CDR3 contains 12 residues. The CDR3 DNA is TGTGCCAGCAGTTTAGGCGTGGGGCGCCAGCATTTT. As protein: CASSLGVGRQHF.

This clonotype was counted many times. V usage is TRBV18 and J usage is TRBJ1-3; no clear D gene. The germline V and J ends were trimmed by 5 bases and 0 bases, with 14 bases remaining between them. The CDR3 is made up of 16 amino acids. CDR1 and CDR2 from the germline V gene are KGHSH and LQKENI. CDR3 protein: CASSERVSVSGNTIYF. In DNA form, the CDR3 reads TGTGCCAGCTCAGAAAGGGTCTCGGTCTCTGGAAACACCATATATTTT.

This clonotype occurred many times. J is TRBJ2-2 and V is TRBV10-2, with 11 bases matching TRBD2. The CDR3 contains 20 residues. With V trimmed by 4 bases and J by 0 bases, 13 bases remained unmatched. The V gene's germline CDR1 is WSHSY and CDR2 SAAADI. The CDR3 bases are TGCGCCAGCAGTGTTCCGGGACTAGCGGCGAAATCAGCGAACACCGGGGAGCTGTTTTTT. Protein sequence: CASSVPGLAAKSANTGELFF.

The sample holds many counts of this clonotype. The chain has TRBV18 and TRBJ1-1; D remains ambiguous. CDR3 length: 13 residues. CDR1 KGHSH and CDR2 LQKENI come from the germline V gene. Trimming took off 2 bases at V and 1 base at J, with 5 bases between the two ends. The chain's CDR3 is CASSPIQNTEAFF. DNA for the CDR3: TGTGCCAGCTCACCAATTCAGAACACTGAAGCTTTCTTT.

Many counts were recorded for this clonotype. The gene calls are TRBV9 and TRBJ1-1; tentative D call: TRBD1 (5 bases). This CDR3 is 16 amino acids long. The V end lost 4 bases, the J end lost 1 base, and 17 bases lay between the germline ends. Germline V gene data show CDR1 as SGDLS and CDR2 as YYNGEE. The CDR3 sequence: CASSSGGGIPNTEAFF. The CDR3 DNA follows: TGTGCCAGCAGCTCCGGGGGAGGAATCCCGAACACTGAAGCTTTCTTT.